Following are 23 T cell receptor beta chains from one sample sequenced in a study of CD8 T cells in ankylosing spondylitis. TCRdb ran MiXCR on the 5' RACE reads and lists one entry per CDR3 protein. The table has fewer than 200,000 distinct CDR3 sequences, about 20% seen once. Specimen: blood, either unsorted or a sorted T cell fraction (not recorded which). The receptors originated from a male donor aged 10-30 years with ankylosing spondylitis or in good health (not recorded which).

This clonotype was recorded at least ten times. This chain links TRBV28 with TRBJ2-7, with D unclear. The CDR3 covers 12 residues. Germline V lookup: CDR1 MDHEN, CDR2 SYDVKM. Trimming took 5 bases from V and 3 from J, leaving 8 bases between them. DNA of the CDR3: TGTGCCAGCAGTACGAGCTACTACGAGCAGTACTTC. Amino acids: CASSTSYYEQYF.

The chain employs TRBV12-3 or TRBV12-4 and TRBJ2-1, with D possibly being TRBD2 (5 bases). V was clipped by 2 bases and J by 6 bases, with 11 bases between them. The CDR3 loop spans 14 amino acids. CDR3: CASSLLGSVNEQFF. The CDR3, as DNA: TGTGCCAGCAGTTTATTAGGTAGCGTCAATGAGCAGTTCTTC.

This clonotype came up many times. V usage is TRBV10-3 and J usage is TRBJ2-1; no clear D gene. The germline gives CDR1 ENHRY, CDR2 SYGVKD. V lost 0 bases, J lost 8 bases, and 14 bases lay in between. There are 15 residues in the CDR3. The CDR3 loop reads CAISESRYADDEQFF. The DNA for the CDR3 is TGTGCCATCAGTGAGTCGCGGTATGCGGACGATGAGCAGTTCTTC.

The chain joins TRBV12-3 or TRBV12-4 to TRBJ2-7; D ambiguous. Trimming cost V 3 bases and J 5 bases, with 8 bases left between them. The CDR3 has 12 amino acids. The CDR3 coding sequence is TGTGCCAGCAGTTTCGGCGCAGACGAGCAGTACTTC. It codes for CASSFGADEQYF.

This clonotype has ten or more counts. The V call is TRBV20-1, the J call TRBJ2-4; TRBD1 might be the D (5 bases). Trimming shortened V by 5 bases and J by 15 bases, and 20 bases separated the two germline ends. The CDR3 is 12 amino acids. Germline values: CDR1 DFQATT, CDR2 SNEGSKA (reference sequence). DNA of the CDR3: TGCAGTGCTGAAAGAGACAGTAGCCGTAGGTACTTC. Its translation is CSAERDSSRRYF.

This clonotype has a count of ten or more. The rearrangement uses TRBV29-1 and TRBJ1-2; D might be TRBD1 (5 bases). Trimming took 7 bases from V and 4 from J, leaving 7 bases between them. Germline V gives CDR1 SQVTM, CDR2 ANQGSEA. The CDR3 loop spans 10 amino acids. The CDR3 nucleotides are TGCAGCGACAGGACCTATGGCTACACCTTC. Its protein is CSDRTYGYTF. Looking up the rest from reference TRBV29-1 and TRBJ1-2 gives the full variable domain: SAVISQKPSRDICQRGTSLTIQCQVDSQVTMMFWYRQQPGQSLTLIATANQGSEATYESGFVIDKFPISRPNLTFSTLTVSNMSPEDSSIYLCSDRTYGYTFGSGTRLTVV.

This clonotype was detected ten times or more. V is TRBV5-1 and J is TRBJ2-3; a possible D gene is TRBD2 (5 bases). V was shortened by 0 bases and J by 4 bases, with 12 bases between the two germline ends. The CDR3 loop spans 15 amino acids. Germline V CDR1 and CDR2: SGHRS, YFSETQ. Here the CDR3 reads CASSLDGSGADTQYF. DNA of the CDR3: TGCGCCAGCAGCTTGGATGGCTCCGGGGCAGATACGCAGTATTTT.

This clonotype has only a few counts. The chain uses TRBV25-1 and TRBJ1-6, with D possibly matching TRBD1 (5 bases). The germline V gene encodes CDR1 MGHDK and CDR2 SYGVNS. The CDR3 runs to 13 residues. V shed 4 bases and J shed 8 bases, with 9 bases lying between them. The CDR3 reads CASSAGVDSPLHF. The CDR3 region has the DNA TGTGCCAGCAGTGCGGGGGTGGATTCACCCCTCCACTTT.

The chain combines TRBV25-1 with TRBJ2-2; 10 nucleotides align to TRBD2. Germline CDR1 reads MGHDK; CDR2 reads SYGVNS. The CDR3 sequence is 15 residues long. J lost 4 bases, V lost 4 bases, and 3 bases had no gene match. CDR3 region: CASSASGSRTGELFF. The CDR3 coding sequence is TGTGCCAGCAGTGCTAGCGGGAGTCGCACCGGGGAGCTGTTTTTT.

The rearrangement uses TRBV12-3 or TRBV12-4 and TRBJ2-2, with 10 bases identical to TRBD2. The CDR3 spans 17 residues. Losses at the gene ends were 1 base for V and 2 bases for J; bases not matched to a gene: 4. CDR3 sequence reads: CASSLVLAGRNTGELFF. CDR3 in DNA: TGTGCCAGCAGTTTAGTACTAGCGGGAAGAAACACCGGGGAGCTGTTTTTT.

In this sample, this clonotype turned up many times. The V call is TRBV5-1, the J call TRBJ2-7, with TRBD2 as a possible D gene (6 bases). Trimming cost V 1 base and J 3 bases, with 11 bases left between them. The CDR3 has 14 residues. Germline CDR1 is SGHRS and CDR2 is YFSETQ. In DNA, the CDR3 is TGCGCCAGCAGCTTGAGCGGGCAGTACTACGAGCAGTACTTC. The encoded protein is CASSLSGQYYEQYF.

This clonotype was counted many times. This sequence joins TRBV20-1 and TRBJ2-3, with D perhaps TRBD2 (7 bases). The CDR3 has 15 amino acids. In germline, CDR1 is DFQATT, CDR2 SNEGSKA (reference sequence). The V and J ends lost 6 bases and 5 bases respectively, with 21 bases between them. The CDR3 DNA reads as TGCAGTGCCCCTAGGGGGGGACGGTCGGTAGATACGCAGTATTTT. Its translation is CSAPRGGRSVDTQYF.

This clonotype was counted ten times or more. The chain has TRBV7-9 and TRBJ1-4; D uncertain. CDR1 and CDR2 from the germline V gene are SEHNR and FQNEAQ (reference sequence). Trimming cost V 5 bases and J 14 bases, with 18 bases left between them. The CDR3 is made up of 13 amino acids. The CDR3 region has the DNA TGTGCCAGCAGCCCGTCCCCCTCGGAACGGCTGTTTTTT. This encodes CASSPSPSERLFF.

The chain couples TRBV7-2 to TRBJ2-1, with unresolved D. Trimming cost V 5 bases and J 0 bases, with 14 bases left between them. CDR1 SGHTA and CDR2 FQGNSA come from the germline V gene. This CDR3 region has 16 residues. The CDR3 DNA follows: TGTGCCAGCAGCCTCTCGACATGGTACTCCTACAATGAGCAGTTCTTC. It specifies CASSLSTWYSYNEQFF.

The rearrangement joins TRBV20-1 to TRBJ2-7; D not certain. Deletions cut 3 bases from V and 5 bases from J, with 8 bases between. Germline CDR1 is DFQATT and CDR2 is SNEGSKA (reference sequence). CDR3 length: 11 residues. CDR3 nucleotides: TGCAGTGCTAGGCCGTCGGACGAGCAGTACTTC. It codes for CSARPSDEQYF.

This clonotype was seen repeatedly, ten times or more. The chain combines TRBV12-3 or TRBV12-4 with TRBJ2-2; TRBD2 aligns across 8 bases. The V and J ends lost 6 bases and 6 bases, in that order; junction bases with no gene match: 6. This CDR3 spans 14 amino acids. This chain's CDR3 is CASRGLVEAGELFF. CDR3 nucleotides: TGTGCCAGCAGGGGACTAGTTGAGGCCGGGGAGCTGTTTTTT.

This clonotype has ten or more counts. The CDR3 sequence: CASSPPDPGTEISYEQYV. As DNA, the CDR3 is TGTGCCAGCAGCCCTCCTGACCCCGGGACGGAAATATCCTACGAGCAGTACGTC. The V gene is TRBV21-1, the J gene TRBJ2-7; the table's TRBD1 call for D was not verified on the DNA. TRBV21-1 is a pseudogene segment. There are 18 residues in the CDR3.

The rearrangement uses TRBV12-3 or TRBV12-4 and TRBJ2-7, with a tentative D call TRBD1 (5 bases). This CDR3 has 13 amino acids. V was pared by 5 bases and J by 3 bases, with 11 bases between. CDR3 sequence reads: CASSPGIIYEQYF. The CDR3 bases are TGTGCCAGCAGTCCAGGGATTATCTACGAGCAGTACTTC.

V gene TRBV12-3 or TRBV12-4 combines with J gene TRBJ1-1; D gene unclear. CDR3 length: 11 residues. The germline V and J ends were trimmed by 8 bases and 10 bases, with 14 bases remaining between them. CDR3 amino acids: CASSSLVVAFF. DNA of the CDR3: TGTGCCAGCTCGAGCCTGGTGGTAGCTTTCTTT.

This clonotype appeared many times. The V call is TRBV5-1, the J call TRBJ2-7, with D tentatively TRBD2 (5 bases). Trimming took off 2 bases at V and 1 base at J, with 10 bases between the two ends. Germline V CDR1 and CDR2: SGHRS, YFSETQ. The CDR3 totals 14 residues. CDR3 in DNA: TGCGCCAGCAGCTTTCCGGACTTATCCTACGAGCAGTACGTC. The encoded protein is CASSFPDLSYEQYV.

Many counts were recorded for this clonotype. The chain joins TRBV29-1 to TRBJ2-3, with 9 bases aligning to TRBD2. V shed 1 base and J 2 bases; nucleotides not matched to a gene: 4. The CDR3 covers 15 residues. CDR1 and CDR2 from the germline V gene are SQVTM and ANQGSEA. CDR3 in DNA: TGCAGCGTTGAAGGGTCTAGCGGGAACACAGATACGCAGTATTTT. Encoded protein: CSVEGSSGNTDTQYF.

This clonotype showed up many times. The V call is TRBV6-4, the J call TRBJ2-1; 8 bases fit TRBD2. J gave up 8 bases and V 0 bases, and 6 bases lay outside the gene matches. The length of the CDR3 is 15 residues. CDR1 and CDR2 (germline): MRHNA, SNTAGT. The CDR3 spells CASSDSAGGVDEQFF. The CDR3 coding sequence is TGTGCCAGCAGTGACTCGGCGGGAGGAGTAGATGAGCAGTTCTTC.

This clonotype was observed many times. The chain carries TRBV29-1 and TRBJ2-3; 7 bases match TRBD1. V dropped 8 bases and J dropped 3; count of bases not matched to a gene: 11. The CDR3 consists of 14 residues. Germline V CDR1 and CDR2: SQVTM, ANQGSEA. This CDR3 is CSLVVGGSTDTQYF. DNA of the CDR3: TGCAGCCTTGTGGTAGGGGGCTCGACAGATACGCAGTATTTT.